This T cell receptor (beta chain) is drawn from a study of blood T cell repertoires in COVID-19. V was pared by 3 bases and J by 2 bases, with 16 bases of the junction left unmatched. Per the germline V gene, CDR1 is SGHDT and CDR2 is YYEEEE. This CDR3 comprises 18 residues. Only in-frame clones appear in the TCRdb table, and some are missing; sequencing was by immunoSEQ multiplex PCR. The data show 250,000 to 300,000 clones, roughly 80% seen once. This sequence joins TRBV5-6 and TRBJ2-5; TRBD1 matches at 7 bases. The sequence derives from a man aged 35 to 55 who had been exposed to COVID-19. The sequenced sample consisted of PBMCs or T cells enriched from blood (not recorded which). The DNA of the CDR3 is TGTGCCAGCAGCTCCCCGGTCGGGTTGGACAGGCTGCAAGAGACCCAGTACTTC. Its protein product is CASSSPVGLDRLQETQYF.